The present T cell receptor (beta chain) was sequenced within a study of T cell clonality in common variable immunodeficiency. General study results and limits: CVID subjects had higher TCRbeta clonality than healthy controls, most marked in about a third. Reportedly, TCR beta sequences from common variable immunodeficiency showed fewer deletions and N-nucleotide insertions.

The data were produced by immunoSEQ multiplex PCR, yet TCRdb's version contains in-frame clones alone and is incomplete. The profile covers 30,000 to 40,000 clones, none occurring a single time. This clone was observed at least ten times. Its antigen is still unknown. The sequence runs out 3 residues before the end of the CDR3; the remainder is reconstructed from the germline J gene. Patients and controls were mostly of Caucasian heritage. CDR1 and CDR2 (germline): ENHRY, SYGVKD. The V and J ends lost 0 bases and 7 bases, in that order; junction bases with no gene match: 5. The CDR3 sequence is 14 residues long.

This TCR was sampled from a person between 18 and 69 years old in good health. Sequenced sample: peripheral blood mononuclear cells. The V gene is TRBV10-3, the J gene TRBJ1-1; 7 positions agree with TRBD1. CDR3 bases read: TGTGCCATCAGTGAGTCGAGACAGGGTGGTGAA. It codes for CAISESRQGGE. The entire CDR3 reads CAISESRQGGEAFF.